This paragraph reports one T cell receptor beta chain. Its antigen is undetermined. The sample comes from a study of persistence of HIV-infected CD4 T cells. On the study more broadly: Donors were ART-treated; their CMV- and Gag-responding CD4+ T cells were isolated.

Overlapping HIV-1 Gag 15-mer peptides at approximately 1 ug per peptide per mL were used. Memory cells lacking CD40L and CD69 with high CD45RO were sorted. This was the immunoSEQ version 4 assay in survey mode. Each sample used up to 1 ug genomic DNA diluted to roughly 10 ng/uL. Clones were sequenced by immunoSEQ multiplex PCR, and TCRdb holds only the in-frame ones, with some missing. This sample carries about 32,000 clones, 82% of them seen once, and the ten largest clones take about 18%. The receptor was derived from an adult woman with HIV who was CMV-seropositive. Sequencing used CD4+ T cells sorted from PBMCs after 18-hour stimulation, obtained from a patient who received antiretroviral therapy.

This CDR3 reads CASSPGQGLSEQYF. Written as DNA, the CDR3 is TGTGCCAGCTCACCCGGACAGGGACTCTCCGAGCAGTACTTC. This rearrangement joins TRBV18 to TRBJ2-7; 8 bases are shared with TRBD1. J was trimmed by 6 bases and V by 3 bases; bases with no gene match: 7. Germline loops: CDR1 KGHSH, CDR2 LQKENI. The CDR3 is made up of 14 amino acids.